This T cell receptor (beta chain) was recorded in a study of T cell changes during pregnancy in multiple sclerosis. Trimming at V came to 5 bases and at J to 1 base, leaving 8 bases not matched to a gene. This CDR3 has 15 amino acids. Germline values: CDR1 SGHVS, CDR2 FQNEAQ. The method was immunoSEQ multiplex PCR; TCRdb's version includes in-frame clones alone and lacks a portion of them. This table holds 30,000 to 40,000 clones, approximately 89% found once. The J gene is TRBJ2-7, the V gene TRBV7-8; 7 nucleotides align to TRBD1. Sample: CD4+ T cells from peripheral blood mononuclear cells, taken after pregnancy. The sequence was collected from a female donor in good health, enrolled as a control in a pregnancy study. The CDR3 sequence is CASSAHRDRSYEQYF. For the CDR3, the DNA is TGTGCCAGCAGCGCACACCGGGACAGATCCTACGAGCAGTACTTC.